The 25 T cell receptor beta chains below come from one sample, sequenced in a study of STAT3 mutations in large granular lymphocyte leukemia. Study-level results: Every T-cell large granular lymphocyte leukemia patient had at least one immunodominant TCR beta clonotype.

Profiling relied on immunoSEQ multiplex PCR, and the TCRdb table lists in-frame clones only, not all of them. The sample holds 20,000 or so clones, about 90% seen once. No antigen has been assigned to these receptors. Specimen: peripheral blood mononuclear cells. These TCRs come from a man between 60 and 75 years old with T-cell large granular lymphocyte leukemia. Some clones in this sample may be carry-over from other donors' samples.

V and J are TRBV6-5 and TRBJ2-7; D gene uncertain. The germline V gene encodes CDR1 MNHEY and CDR2 SVGAGI. V was shortened by 6 bases and J by 5 bases, with 8 bases between the two germline ends. This CDR3 has 11 amino acids. Here the CDR3 DNA reads TGTGCCAGCAGCTCCCTCCACGAGCAGTACTTC. Amino acids: CASSSLHEQYF.

CDR3 in amino acids: CSVPGGDGETQYF. CDR3 DNA sequence: TGCAGCGTACCGGGAGGGGACGGAGAGACCCAGTACTTC. The V gene is TRBV29-1, the J gene TRBJ2-5; 8 nucleotides agree with TRBD2. The CDR3 has 13 amino acids. Germline V lookup: CDR1 SQVTM, CDR2 ANQGSEA. Trimming cost V 6 bases and J 4 bases; bases outside gene matches: 7.

The genes are TRBV18 and TRBJ1-1; unclear D gene. With 2 bases removed from V and 1 base from J, the gap between germline ends came to 8 bases. CDR1 is KGHSH and CDR2 is LQKENI in the germline V gene. The CDR3 is 14 residues long. CDR3 residues: CASSPNSGNTEAFF. CDR3 nucleotides: TGTGCCAGCTCACCAAACTCGGGGAACACTGAAGCTTTCTTT.

This chain connects TRBV5-6 to TRBJ2-5; TRBD2 might be the D (5 bases). Trimming took off 1 base at V and 4 bases at J, with 11 bases between the two ends. Germline-derived CDR1 and CDR2 are SGHDT and YYEEEE. The CDR3 is made up of 14 amino acids. CDR3 sequence reads: CASSLWASRETQYF. As DNA, the CDR3 is TGTGCCAGCAGCTTGTGGGCTAGCAGAGAGACCCAGTACTTC.

The rearrangement uses TRBV7-9 and TRBJ2-2; TRBD1 might be the D (6 bases). The CDR3 runs to 16 residues. V lost 3 bases to trimming and J lost 3 bases, with 14 bases between them. The germline V gene encodes CDR1 SEHNR and CDR2 FQNEAQ (reference sequence). CDR3 in amino acids: CASSLSLRGDTGELFF. For the CDR3, the DNA is TGTGCCAGCAGCTTGAGTCTCAGGGGAGACACCGGGGAGCTGTTTTTT.

CDR3 protein: CASSKGPRAMFPGELFF. CDR3 nucleotides: TGTGCCAGCAGCAAGGGGCCCAGGGCAATGTTTCCCGGGGAGCTGTTTTTT. The chain has TRBV7-9 and TRBJ2-2; D is possibly TRBD1 (5 bases). CDR3 length: 17 residues. The germline V and J ends were trimmed by 5 bases and 6 bases, with 22 bases remaining between them. Germline V lookup: CDR1 SEHNR, CDR2 FQNEAQ (reference sequence).

This rearrangement joins TRBV29-1 to TRBJ1-2; no clear D gene. V lost 3 bases and J 2 bases, leaving 13 bases between the germline ends. The germline CDR1 and CDR2 sequences are SQVTM and ANQGSEA. CDR3 length: 14 amino acids. For the CDR3, the DNA is TGCAGCGTTGATGATCCGGGAGCGAACTATGGCTACACCTTC. Protein sequence: CSVDDPGANYGYTF. Supplemented by reference TRBV29-1 and TRBJ1-2, the full variable domain reads SAVISQKPSRDICQRGTSLTIQCQVDSQVTMMFWYRQQPGQSLTLIATANQGSEATYESGFVIDKFPISRPNLTFSTLTVSNMSPEDSSIYLCSVDDPGANYGYTFGSGTRLTVV.

The V and J genes are TRBV5-1 and TRBJ1-5; a weak D match, TRBD1 (5 bases). This CDR3 has 13 residues. Germline V CDR1 and CDR2: SGHRS, YFSETQ. V lost 3 bases and J lost 4, with 8 bases in between. CDR3 sequence: CASSWDGNQPQHF. CDR3 DNA: TGCGCCAGCAGCTGGGACGGGAATCAGCCCCAGCATTTT. Combining the CDR3 with reference TRBV5-1 and TRBJ1-5 gives the whole variable domain KAGVTQTPRYLIKTRGQQVTLSCSPISGHRSVSWYQQTPGQGLQFLFEYFSETQRNKGNFPGRFSGRQFSNSRSEMNVSTLELGDSALYLCASSWDGNQPQHFGDGTRLSIL.

The V and J genes are TRBV7-9 and TRBJ1-1, with D possibly being TRBD1 (5 bases). This CDR3 has 16 amino acids. The germline CDR1 and CDR2 sequences are SEHNR and FQNEAQ (reference sequence). V lost 5 bases to trimming and J lost 4 bases, with 20 bases between them. CDR3 amino acids: CASSTSAGEEGTEAFF. The CDR3 DNA reads TGTGCCAGCAGCACCTCAGCGGGGGAGGAGGGCACTGAAGCTTTCTTT.

J is TRBJ2-1 and V is TRBV5-5; no firm D call. From germline, CDR1 is SGHKS and CDR2 YYEKEE (reference sequence). The CDR3 loop spans 12 amino acids. V was shortened by 5 bases and J by 10 bases, with 13 bases between the two germline ends. CDR3 loop: CASRTELREQFF. CDR3 coding DNA: TGTGCCAGCAGAACAGAACTTCGAGAGCAGTTCTTC.

V usage is TRBV15 and J usage is TRBJ2-2, with D maybe TRBD2 (6 bases). This CDR3 has 15 residues. The V end was cut by 8 bases, the J end by 5 bases, with 18 bases between. Germline V gene data show CDR1 as LNHNV and CDR2 as YYDKDF (reference sequence). The CDR3 DNA sequence: TGTGCCACCGGGTCGCTAGCGCATAGTACCGGGGAGCTGTTTTTT. As protein: CATGSLAHSTGELFF.

The chain recombines TRBV18 with TRBJ2-7; 8 bases agree with TRBD2. This CDR3 comprises 13 residues. With 2 bases clipped from V and 5 bases from J, the junction kept 2 bases outside the gene matches. Germline CDR1 is KGHSH and CDR2 is LQKENI. CDR3 DNA: TGTGCCAGCTCACCAAGCGGGAGTAACGAGCAGTACTTC. Its protein is CASSPSGSNEQYF.

This sequence joins TRBV28 and TRBJ1-1; weak D call: TRBD1 (5 bases). Trimming cost V 1 base and J 5 bases, with 17 bases left between them. Germline CDR1 reads MDHEN; CDR2 reads SYDVKM. There are 16 residues in the CDR3. This CDR3 is CASSLLMGGWGTEAFF. CDR3 coding DNA: TGTGCCAGCAGTTTATTGATGGGGGGGTGGGGAACTGAAGCTTTCTTT.

This chain links TRBV5-1 with TRBJ1-1; D ambiguous. V was clipped by 0 bases and J by 3 bases, with 3 bases between them. CDR1 and CDR2 (germline): SGHRS, YFSETQ. The CDR3 loop spans 12 amino acids. The CDR3 DNA reads as TGCGCCAGCAGCTTGGGGGACACTGAAGCTTTCTTT. Protein: CASSLGDTEAFF.

V and J are TRBV27 and TRBJ2-7; weak D call: TRBD2 (5 bases). Per germline, CDR1 MNHEY and CDR2 SMNVEV (reference sequence). The CDR3 is 15 amino acids. Trimming shortened V by 2 bases and J by 0 bases, and 11 bases separated the two germline ends. The CDR3 DNA sequence: TGTGCCAGCAGTTTAGCCGGGGTAAGCTCCTACGAGCAGTACTTC. Its translation: CASSLAGVSSYEQYF.

The chain combines TRBV29-1 with TRBJ2-3; no clear D. The CDR3 loop spans 11 amino acids. CDR1 and CDR2 from the germline V gene are SQVTM and ANQGSEA. V was clipped by 7 bases and J by 9 bases, with 14 bases between them. CDR3 sequence (DNA): TGCAGCGCTTCTCAGACTGAAACGCAGTATTTT. Translation gives CSASQTETQYF.

The chain uses TRBV2 and TRBJ1-6; D may be TRBD1 (6 bases). The CDR3 spans 16 residues. Trimming removed 7 bases at V and 0 bases at J, with 13 bases between. Germline lookup yields CDR1 SNHLY and CDR2 FYNNEI. In DNA form, the CDR3 reads TGTGCCAGCACCGGGCAGGGGAGCTCCTATAATTCACCCCTCCACTTT. This gives the protein CASTGQGSSYNSPLHF.

This chain connects TRBV5-4 to TRBJ2-1; perhaps TRBD2 as D (6 bases). The CDR3 has 14 residues. Trimming took off 4 bases at V and 3 bases at J, with 11 bases between the two ends. Germline V gives CDR1 SGHNT, CDR2 YYREEE (reference sequence). Here the CDR3 DNA reads TGTGCCAGCAGCGAACGACTAGTCTACAATGAGCAGTTCTTC. It translates to CASSERLVYNEQFF.

This rearrangement joins TRBV7-2 to TRBJ2-3; D is uncertain. The CDR3 length is 15 residues. Trimming shortened V by 5 bases and J by 3 bases, and 15 bases separated the two germline ends. CDR1 and CDR2 (germline): SGHTA, FQGNSA. The CDR3 loop reads CASSINGVETDTQYF. CDR3 DNA sequence: TGTGCCAGCAGCATAAATGGGGTAGAGACAGATACGCAGTATTTT.

J is TRBJ2-7 and V is TRBV9; 7 bases are shared with TRBD2. V lost 3 bases and J lost 7; bases outside the gene matches: 10. The CDR3 is made up of 14 amino acids. CDR1 is SGDLS and CDR2 is YYNGEE in the germline V gene. The CDR3 DNA is TGTGCCAGCAGCGCACTAGCGTTAAACAGTGAGCAGTACTTC. Its translation: CASSALALNSEQYF.

This clone was seen only once. J is TRBJ2-7 and V is TRBV7-6; no clear D. Germline V gives CDR1 SGHVS, CDR2 FNYEAQ. The CDR3 extends over 12 amino acids. V lost 4 bases, J lost 6 bases, and 10 bases lay in between. The CDR3 sequence is CASSSTPAEQYF. The CDR3 nucleotides are TGTGCCAGCAGCTCCACCCCGGCCGAGCAGTACTTC. Full variable domain (missing parts from reference TRBV7-6 and TRBJ2-7): GAGVSQSPRYKVTKRGQDVALRCDPISGHVSLYWYRQALGQGPEFLTYFNYEAQQDKSGLPNDRFSAERPEGSISTLTIQRTEQRDSAMYRCASSSTPAEQYFGPGTRLTVT.

The chain carries TRBV25-1 and TRBJ2-3, with D possibly matching TRBD2 (5 bases). CDR3 length: 16 residues. Looked up from germline, CDR1 is MGHDK and CDR2 is SYGVNS. Trimming removed 0 bases from V and 1 base from J, with 11 bases in between. CDR3 in amino acids: CASSEYNGGRTDTQYF. CDR3 coding DNA: TGTGCCAGCAGTGAATATAACGGCGGGCGCACAGATACGCAGTATTTT. Together with reference TRBV25-1 and TRBJ2-3, the CDR3 gives the full variable domain: EADIYQTPRYLVIGTGKKITLECSQTMGHDKMYWYQQDPGMELHLIHYSYGVNSTEKGDLSSESTVSRIRTEHFPLTLESARPSHTSQYLCASSEYNGGRTDTQYFGPGTRLTVL.

V gene TRBV5-1 combines with J gene TRBJ2-7; 9 nucleotides line up with TRBD1. Germline-derived CDR1 and CDR2 are SGHRS and YFSETQ. There are 15 residues in the CDR3. The V and J ends lost 1 base and 5 bases, in that order; junction bases with no gene match: 7. CDR3 bases: TGCGCCAGCAGCTTGCTAGCCGGACAGGGGAACGAGCAGTACTTC. It encodes CASSLLAGQGNEQYF. The whole variable domain, filled in from reference TRBV5-1 and TRBJ2-7, reads KAGVTQTPRYLIKTRGQQVTLSCSPISGHRSVSWYQQTPGQGLQFLFEYFSETQRNKGNFPGRFSGRQFSNSRSEMNVSTLELGDSALYLCASSLLAGQGNEQYFGPGTRLTVT.

This clone was seen only once. The chain combines TRBV4-2 with TRBJ1-4; 7 bases agree with TRBD1. J lost 8 bases, V lost 0 bases, and 9 bases had no gene match. The V gene's germline CDR1 is LGHNA and CDR2 YNFKEQ. This CDR3 is 16 amino acids long. CDR3 loop: CASSQDLGGAEEKLFF. CDR3 DNA sequence: TGTGCCAGCAGCCAAGATTTAGGGGGCGCGGAGGAAAAACTGTTTTTT.

The chain is built from TRBV5-1 and TRBJ1-3; D possibly corresponds to TRBD1 (5 bases). V dropped 3 bases and J dropped 0 bases, with 13 bases sitting between them. The CDR3 totals 16 residues. Germline CDR1 reads SGHRS; CDR2 reads YFSETQ. The CDR3 protein is CASSSGPTSSGNTIYF. The DNA for the CDR3 is TGCGCCAGCAGCTCGGGACCGACTAGCTCTGGAAACACCATATATTTT.